The 11 T cell receptor beta chains below all came from one sample that was sequenced in a study of technical replicates of blood from several donors. TCRdb keeps only in-frame clones here, not all; method: immunoSEQ multiplex PCR. The table records 65,000 to 95,000 clones, 93% of them present only once. Sequencing used T cells isolated from PBMCs. The receptors stem from a human donor in good health.

The rearrangement joins TRBV10-1 to TRBJ1-2, with 10 bases fitting TRBD1. The ends lost 3 bases at V and 0 bases at J; junction bases unmatched: 1. The CDR3 length is 15 residues. Germline assignment: CDR1 WNHNN and CDR2 SYGVQD (reference sequence). As DNA, the CDR3 is TGCGCCAGCAGTGACGGACAGGGGGCTAACTATGGCTACACCTTC. Translation: CASSDGQGANYGYTF.

The DNA for the CDR3 is TGTGCCAGTAGCCCCGTCGCAGGGGGATTTTCCTACGAGCAGTACTTC. The encoded protein is CASSPVAGGFSYEQYF. J is TRBJ2-7 and V is TRBV19, with TRBD1 matching 7 bases. This CDR3 spans 16 amino acids. The trim removed 6 bases at V and 1 base at J, leaving 12 bases unmatched. The germline CDR1 and CDR2 sequences are LNHDA and SQIVND (reference sequence).

This sequence joins TRBV11-2 and TRBJ2-7, with TRBD2 as a possible D gene (6 bases). Germline loops: CDR1 SGHAT, CDR2 FQNNGV. V shed 6 bases and J shed 10 bases, with 25 bases lying between them. The CDR3 loop spans 15 amino acids. In DNA, the CDR3 is TGTGCCAGCAGTCCGAGACTAGTAATAGTTGAAGGTCAGTACTTC. Amino acids: CASSPRLVIVEGQYF. Using reference TRBV11-2 and TRBJ2-7 for the parts outside the CDR3, the full variable domain is EAGVAQSPRYKIIEKRQSVAFWCNPISGHATLYWYQQILGQGPKLLIQFQNNGVVDDSQLPKDRFSAERLKGVDSTLKIQPAKLEDSAVYLCASSPRLVIVEGQYFGPGTRLTVT.

The rearrangement joins TRBV4-1 to TRBJ2-7, with 14 bases matching TRBD2. Trimming removed 0 bases from V and 3 bases from J; junction bases left unmatched: 7. CDR1 MGHRA and CDR2 YSYEKL come from the germline V gene. The CDR3 extends over 18 amino acids. The CDR3 spells CASSQDSGLAGVGYEQYF. In DNA, the CDR3 is TGCGCCAGCAGCCAAGATTCGGGACTAGCGGGAGTCGGCTACGAGCAGTACTTC.

V and J are TRBV5-8 and TRBJ2-2; the D gene is possibly TRBD1 (6 bases). The germline V and J ends were trimmed by 6 bases and 3 bases, with 12 bases remaining between them. Germline V lookup: CDR1 SGHTS, CDR2 YDEGEE. The CDR3 contains 14 residues. As DNA, the CDR3 is TGTGCCAGCACCCGGACAGACGACACCGGGGAGCTGTTTTTT. Translating it yields CASTRTDDTGELFF.

The rearrangement joins TRBV5-1 to TRBJ2-7; TRBD2 might be the D (6 bases). V was clipped by 3 bases and J by 3 bases, with 16 bases between them. This CDR3 has 15 amino acids. The germline CDR1 and CDR2 sequences are SGHRS and YFSETQ. The DNA of the CDR3 is TGCGCCAGCAGCTCCGAGGGGAGGAGTCACTACGAGCAGTACTTC. This encodes CASSSEGRSHYEQYF.

This sequence joins TRBV14 and TRBJ2-2, with TRBD2 matching 9 bases. Per the germline V gene, CDR1 is SGHDN and CDR2 is FVKESK. The CDR3 spans 16 residues. V lost 1 base to trimming and J lost 4 bases; unmatched junction nucleotides: 4. CDR3 residues: CASSQVPAGGTGELFF. The CDR3 DNA sequence: TGTGCCAGCAGCCAAGTCCCAGCGGGGGGCACCGGGGAGCTGTTTTTT.

This chain joins TRBV2 and TRBJ2-7; 11 bases agree with TRBD1. The germline CDR1 and CDR2 sequences are SNHLY and FYNNEI. This CDR3 has 14 residues. The V gene end was trimmed by 6 bases and the J gene end by 5 bases; junction bases not matched to a gene: 6. The CDR3: CASRDRGRFHEQYF. The CDR3 DNA follows: TGTGCCAGCAGGGACAGGGGGCGCTTCCACGAGCAGTACTTC.

The J gene is TRBJ2-7, the V gene TRBV28; 10 nucleotides match TRBD2. The junction had 5 bases not matched to a gene; V was cut back by 4 bases and J by 5 bases. Per the germline V gene, CDR1 is MDHEN and CDR2 is SYDVKM. The CDR3 contains 14 residues. Here the CDR3 reads CASSSGTSDHEQYF. The CDR3 DNA is TGTGCCAGCAGTTCTGGGACTAGCGACCACGAGCAGTACTTC. The full variable domain, completed using reference TRBV28 and TRBJ2-7, is DVKVTQSSRYLVKRTGEKVFLECVQDMDHENMFWYRQDPGLGLRLIYFSYDVKMKEKGDIPEGYSVSREKKERFSLILESASTNQTSMYLCASSSGTSDHEQYFGPGTRLTVT.

The chain carries TRBV11-2 and TRBJ1-2, with a possible D match to TRBD1 (6 bases). The CDR3 totals 14 residues. V was trimmed by 0 bases and J by 10 bases, leaving 15 bases between them. Germline-derived CDR1 and CDR2 are SGHAT and FQNNGV. CDR3 protein: CASSLEGELGAYTF. The CDR3 DNA follows: TGTGCCAGCAGCTTAGAGGGGGAGTTGGGGGCCTACACCTTC.

The rearrangement joins TRBV5-1 to TRBJ1-1; D is unresolved. Germline V gene sequence: CDR1 SGHRS, CDR2 YFSETQ. This CDR3 spans 14 amino acids. The germline V and J ends were trimmed by 0 bases and 0 bases, with 6 bases remaining between them. CDR3 residues: CASSLDVMNTEAFF. The CDR3 coding sequence is TGCGCCAGCAGCTTGGATGTCATGAACACTGAAGCTTTCTTT.